Below are 5 T cell receptor beta chains sequenced from a single sample in a study of spatial heterogeneity in lung cancer. Using its own MiXCR run on the 5' RACE reads, TCRdb lists one record per CDR3 protein. The table lists 60,000 to 75,000 distinct CDR3 sequences, around 6% of them singletons. Time point noted: sample taken at primary tumor resection. Sample: PBMCs, taken at surgery. The receptor source for this set is a female donor with early-stage non-small cell lung cancer.

This clonotype was counted many times. This rearrangement joins TRBV4-1 to TRBJ2-7, with 10 positions matching TRBD1. The CDR3 totals 15 residues. The germline V gene has CDR1 MGHRA and CDR2 YSYEKL. J gave up 2 bases and V 3 bases, and 4 bases lay outside the gene matches. For the CDR3, the DNA is TGCGCCAGCAGCCATACCGGGACAGGGGCCTACGAGCAGTACTTC. This encodes CASSHTGTGAYEQYF.

This rearrangement joins TRBV3-1 to TRBJ1-1; D remains ambiguous. Trimming left V 1 base short and J 1 base short, with 7 bases between. The germline V gene encodes CDR1 LGHDT and CDR2 YNNKEL (reference sequence). The CDR3 runs to 14 residues. The CDR3 sequence is CASSQVRQNTEAFF. The CDR3 DNA reads as TGTGCCAGCAGCCAAGTTCGACAGAACACTGAAGCTTTCTTT.

This clonotype was observed a handful of times. CDR3 in amino acids: CASSPSGEGPGYTF. The CDR3, as DNA: TGTGCCAGCAGCCCGAGCGGGGAGGGCCCTGGCTACACCTTC. J is TRBJ1-2 and V is TRBV11-2; D unresolved. V gave up 5 bases and J gave up 7 bases, with 17 bases separating them. The CDR3 spans 14 residues. The germline V gene has CDR1 SGHAT and CDR2 FQNNGV.

This clonotype has a handful of counts. The J gene is TRBJ2-1, the V gene TRBV3-1; 8 positions match TRBD2. Per the germline V gene, CDR1 is LGHDT and CDR2 is YNNKEL (reference sequence). The ends lost 5 bases at V and 5 bases at J; junction bases unmatched: 8. This CDR3 region has 15 residues. The CDR3 spells CASSSFSGIHNEQFF. The CDR3 DNA reads as TGTGCCAGCAGCTCGTTTAGCGGGATCCACAATGAGCAGTTCTTC.

The gene calls are TRBV11-1 and TRBJ2-3; TRBD1 aligns across 7 bases. CDR1 is SGHAT, CDR2 FQDESV, per germline (reference sequence). After removal of 4 bases from V and 6 bases from J, the junction contained 7 bases not matched to a gene. The CDR3 totals 14 residues. The CDR3 spells CASSSHRGTDTQYF. The CDR3 DNA is TGTGCCAGCAGCTCCCACAGGGGAACGGATACGCAGTATTTT.